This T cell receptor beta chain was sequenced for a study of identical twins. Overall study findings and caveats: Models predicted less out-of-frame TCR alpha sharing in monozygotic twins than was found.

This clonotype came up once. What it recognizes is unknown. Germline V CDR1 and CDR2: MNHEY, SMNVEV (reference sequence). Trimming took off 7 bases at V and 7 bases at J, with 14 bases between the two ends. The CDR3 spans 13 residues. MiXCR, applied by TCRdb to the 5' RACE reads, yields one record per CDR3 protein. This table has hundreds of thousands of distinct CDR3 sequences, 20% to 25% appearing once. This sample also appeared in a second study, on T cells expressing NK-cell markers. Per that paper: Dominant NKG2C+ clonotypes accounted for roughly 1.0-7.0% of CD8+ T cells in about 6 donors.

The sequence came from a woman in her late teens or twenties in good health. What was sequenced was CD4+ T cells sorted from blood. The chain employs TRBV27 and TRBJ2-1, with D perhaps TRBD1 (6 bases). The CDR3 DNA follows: TGTGCCAGCACCAATACAGGGTTAAATGAGCAGTTCTTC. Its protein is CASTNTGLNEQFF.